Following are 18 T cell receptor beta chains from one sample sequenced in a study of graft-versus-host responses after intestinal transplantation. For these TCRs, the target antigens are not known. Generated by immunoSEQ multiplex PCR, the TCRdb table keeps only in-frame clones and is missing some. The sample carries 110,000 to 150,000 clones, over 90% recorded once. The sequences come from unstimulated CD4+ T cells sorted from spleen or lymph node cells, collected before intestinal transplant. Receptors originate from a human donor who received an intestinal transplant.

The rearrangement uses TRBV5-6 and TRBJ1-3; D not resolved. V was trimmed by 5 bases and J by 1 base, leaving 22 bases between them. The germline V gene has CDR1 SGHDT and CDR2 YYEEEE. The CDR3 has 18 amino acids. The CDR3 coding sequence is TGTGCCAGCAGTTTCATGCAACAACCGTCGTGGTCTGGAAACACCATATATTTT. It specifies CASSFMQQPSWSGNTIYF.

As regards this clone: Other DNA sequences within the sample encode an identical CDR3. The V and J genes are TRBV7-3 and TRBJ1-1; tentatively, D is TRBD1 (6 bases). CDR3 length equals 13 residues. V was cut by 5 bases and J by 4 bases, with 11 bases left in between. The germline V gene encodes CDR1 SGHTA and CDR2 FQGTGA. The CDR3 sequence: CASSRDRTTEAFF. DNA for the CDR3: TGTGCCAGCAGCCGCGACAGGACCACTGAAGCTTTCTTT.

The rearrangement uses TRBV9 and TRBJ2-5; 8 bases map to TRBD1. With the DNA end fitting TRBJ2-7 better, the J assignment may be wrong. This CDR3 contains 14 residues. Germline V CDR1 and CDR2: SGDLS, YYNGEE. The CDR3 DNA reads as TGTGCCAGCAGCGCCGGGACAGGAAGATTCGAGCAGTACTTC. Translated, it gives CASSAGTGRFEQYF.

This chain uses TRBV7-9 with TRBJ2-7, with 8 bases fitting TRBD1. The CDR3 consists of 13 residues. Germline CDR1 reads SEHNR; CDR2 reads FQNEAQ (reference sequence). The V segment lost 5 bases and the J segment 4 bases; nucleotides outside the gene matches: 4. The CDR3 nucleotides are TGTGCCAGCAGCCGCGACAGGGGTTACGAGCAGTACTTC. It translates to CASSRDRGYEQYF.

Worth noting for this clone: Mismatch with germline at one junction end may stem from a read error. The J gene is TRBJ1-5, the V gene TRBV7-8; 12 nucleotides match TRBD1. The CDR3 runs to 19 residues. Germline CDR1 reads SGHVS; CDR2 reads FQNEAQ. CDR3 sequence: CASSLAGTGGRTSNQPQHF. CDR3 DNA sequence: TGTGCCAGCAGCCTAGCCGGGACAGGGGGCCGAACTAGCAATCAGCCCCAGCATTTT.

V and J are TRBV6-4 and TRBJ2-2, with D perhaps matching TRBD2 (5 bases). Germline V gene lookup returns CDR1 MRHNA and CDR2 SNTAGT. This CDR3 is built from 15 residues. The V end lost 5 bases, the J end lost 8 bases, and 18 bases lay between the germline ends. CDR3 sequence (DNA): TGTGCCAGCAGTCCCCGACCCAGCGGTCCGGGGGAGCTGTTTTTT. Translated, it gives CASSPRPSGPGELFF.

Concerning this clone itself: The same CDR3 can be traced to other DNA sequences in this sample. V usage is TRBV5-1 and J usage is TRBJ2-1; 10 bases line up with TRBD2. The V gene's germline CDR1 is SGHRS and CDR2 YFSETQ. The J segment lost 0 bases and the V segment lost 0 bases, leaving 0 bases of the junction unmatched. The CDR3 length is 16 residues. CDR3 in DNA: TGCGCCAGCAGCTTGGGACTAGCGGGCTCCTACAATGAGCAGTTCTTC. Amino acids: CASSLGLAGSYNEQFF.

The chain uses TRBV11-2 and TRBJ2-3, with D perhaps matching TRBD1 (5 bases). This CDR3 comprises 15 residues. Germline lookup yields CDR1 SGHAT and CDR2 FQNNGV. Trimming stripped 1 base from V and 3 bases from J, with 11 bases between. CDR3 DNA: TGTGCCAGCAGCTTAGTTCCCAGGGCGACAGATACGCAGTATTTT. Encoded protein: CASSLVPRATDTQYF.

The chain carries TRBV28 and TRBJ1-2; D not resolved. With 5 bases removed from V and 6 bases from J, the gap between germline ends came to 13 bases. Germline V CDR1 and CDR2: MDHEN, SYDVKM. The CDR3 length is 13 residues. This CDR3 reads CASSALGVHGYTF. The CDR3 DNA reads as TGTGCCAGCAGTGCTCTAGGAGTACATGGCTACACCTTC.

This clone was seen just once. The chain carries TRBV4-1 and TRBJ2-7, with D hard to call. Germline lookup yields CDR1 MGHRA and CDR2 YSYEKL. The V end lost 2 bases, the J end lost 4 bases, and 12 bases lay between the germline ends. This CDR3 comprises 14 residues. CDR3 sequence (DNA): TGCGCCAGCAGCCAAACTACAGTGGGGTACGAGCAGTACTTC. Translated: CASSQTTVGYEQYF.

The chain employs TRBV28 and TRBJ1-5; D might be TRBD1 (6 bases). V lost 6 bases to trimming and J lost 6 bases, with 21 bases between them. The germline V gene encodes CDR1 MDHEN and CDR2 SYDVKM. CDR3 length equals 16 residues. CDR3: CASSPTLAGAGQPQHF. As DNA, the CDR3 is TGTGCCAGCAGCCCGACCCTGGCGGGGGCGGGTCAGCCCCAGCATTTT.

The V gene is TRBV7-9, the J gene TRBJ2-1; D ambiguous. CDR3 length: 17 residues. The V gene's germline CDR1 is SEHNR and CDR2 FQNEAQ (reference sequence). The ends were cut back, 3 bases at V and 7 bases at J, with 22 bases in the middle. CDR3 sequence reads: CASSLPQELRVWNEQFF. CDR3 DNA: TGTGCCAGCAGCTTGCCCCAGGAGCTAAGAGTTTGGAATGAGCAGTTCTTC.

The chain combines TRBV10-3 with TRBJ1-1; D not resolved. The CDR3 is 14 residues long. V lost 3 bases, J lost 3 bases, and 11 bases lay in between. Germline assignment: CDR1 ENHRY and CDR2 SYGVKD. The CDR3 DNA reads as TGTGCCATCAGTGACAGGAGGTGGGACACTGAAGCTTTCTTT. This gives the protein CAISDRRWDTEAFF.

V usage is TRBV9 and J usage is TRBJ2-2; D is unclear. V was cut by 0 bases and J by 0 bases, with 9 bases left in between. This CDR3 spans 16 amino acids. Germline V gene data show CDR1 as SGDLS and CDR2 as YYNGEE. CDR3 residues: CASSVEAIANTGELFF. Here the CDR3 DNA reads TGTGCCAGCAGCGTAGAGGCGATAGCGAACACCGGGGAGCTGTTTTTT.

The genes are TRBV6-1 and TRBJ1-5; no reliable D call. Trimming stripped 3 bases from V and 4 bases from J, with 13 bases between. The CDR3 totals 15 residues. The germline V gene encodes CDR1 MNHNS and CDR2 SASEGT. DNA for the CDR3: TGTGCCAGCAGTGATCCCGGACGGCCAAATCAGCCCCAGCATTTT. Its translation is CASSDPGRPNQPQHF.

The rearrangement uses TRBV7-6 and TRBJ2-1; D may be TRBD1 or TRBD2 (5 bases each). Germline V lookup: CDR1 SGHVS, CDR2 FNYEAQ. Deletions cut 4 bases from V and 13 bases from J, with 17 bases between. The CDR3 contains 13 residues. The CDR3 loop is CASSSGTDLKQFF. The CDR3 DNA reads TGTGCCAGCAGCTCAGGGACGGACCTAAAACAGTTCTTC. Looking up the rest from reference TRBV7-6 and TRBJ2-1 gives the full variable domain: GAGVSQSPRYKVTKRGQDVALRCDPISGHVSLYWYRQALGQGPEFLTYFNYEAQQDKSGLPNDRFSAERPEGSISTLTIQRTEQRDSAMYRCASSSGTDLKQFFGPGTRLTVL.

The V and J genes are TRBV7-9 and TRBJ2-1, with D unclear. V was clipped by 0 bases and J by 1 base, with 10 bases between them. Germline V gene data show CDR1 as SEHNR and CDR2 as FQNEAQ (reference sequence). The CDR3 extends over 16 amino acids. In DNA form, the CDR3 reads TGTGCCAGCAGCTTAGCTGTAACAGCATCCTACAATGAGCAGTTCTTC. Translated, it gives CASSLAVTASYNEQFF.

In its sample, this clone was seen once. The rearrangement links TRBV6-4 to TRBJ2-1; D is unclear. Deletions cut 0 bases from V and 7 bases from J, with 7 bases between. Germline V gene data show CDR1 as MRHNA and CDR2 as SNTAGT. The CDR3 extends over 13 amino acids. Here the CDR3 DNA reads TGTGCCAGCAGTGACTCGACTCAGAATGAGCAGTTCTTC. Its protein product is CASSDSTQNEQFF.